This TCR beta chain was sequenced for a study of blood T cell repertoires in COVID-19. Study-wide background: Material from acute and convalescent COVID-19 was sourced from the United States, Italy and Spain. T cells, B-cell-depleted T cells, or PBMCs supplied cDNA or gDNA.

Original analysis: It was from reference gene primer amplification that nucleated cell counts were estimated. Sequenced by immunoSEQ multiplex PCR; TCRdb stores in-frame clones only, minus some. V and J calls plus clone size are reproduced from that table; the DNA served to infer D and trimming. The data contain around 60,000 clones, around 87% of them singletons. This sequence originates from a human donor in a cohort sampled during active COVID-19. The sample was peripheral blood.

The CDR3 protein is CASSSGPITGELFF. CDR3 coding DNA: TGTGCCAGCAGTAGCGGACCGATCACCGGGGAGCTGTTTTTT. V gene TRBV28 combines with J gene TRBJ2-2; the D gene is possibly TRBD2 (5 bases). This CDR3 has 14 residues. Germline assignment: CDR1 MDHEN and CDR2 SYDVKM. Trimming shortened V by 5 bases and J by 4 bases, and 11 bases separated the two germline ends.